This T cell receptor (beta chain) appears in the sequencing data of a study of cytomegalovirus exposure and HLA in healthy donors. Overall study: Just over 80% of around 400 genotyped donors fell in the Caucasian-associated ancestry cluster. Study-wide findings and caveats: The study listed under 200 cytomegalovirus-associated TCR beta chains.

Between the trimmed V and J ends, which lost 0 bases and 0 bases, there was a span of 15 bases. Germline CDR1 reads LNHNV; CDR2 reads YYDKDF (reference sequence). The CDR3 extends over 18 amino acids. Points on this clone: The target antigen is unknown.

PCR was performed using 60 Vbeta and 13 Jbeta primers. Sequenced by immunoSEQ multiplex PCR; TCRdb stores in-frame clones only, minus some. The sample lists 110,000 to 150,000 clones, less than 10% occurring once. The receptor was derived from a male donor in good health and CMV-seronegative. What was sequenced was PBMCs. The rearrangement joins TRBV15 to TRBJ1-3, with D possibly TRBD1 on 5 matching bases. The CDR3 loop is CATSRDRRGSTSGNTIYF. CDR3 nucleotide sequence: TGTGCCACCAGCAGAGATAGGAGGGGATCAACCTCTGGAAACACCATATATTTT. Full variable domain (remainder filled in from reference TRBV15 and TRBJ1-3): DAMVIQNPRYQVTQFGKPVTLSCSQTLNHNVMYWYQQKSSQAPKLLFHYYDKDFNNEADTPDNFQSRRPNTSFCFLDIRSPGLGDTAMYLCATSRDRRGSTSGNTIYFGEGSWLTVV.